This TCR beta chain was identified during a study of blood T cell repertoires in COVID-19. Overall study context: Sources were T cells, B-cell-depleted T cells, or PBMCs; the material itself was cDNA or gDNA.

TCRdb's copy holds only in-frame clones and misses some; the assay was immunoSEQ multiplex PCR. This table has under 75,000 clones, approximately 79% appearing once. The CDR3 is made up of 14 amino acids. Germline lookup yields CDR1 SEHNR and CDR2 FQNEAQ (reference sequence). Trimming took off 6 bases at V and 1 base at J, with 9 bases between the two ends. The TCR originated in an older woman with acute or convalescent COVID-19. The specimen sequenced was peripheral blood. The chain couples TRBV7-9 to TRBJ1-4, with D possibly TRBD1 on 5 matching bases. In nucleotides, the CDR3 is TGTGCCAGCAGATCGGGGGGAACTAATGAAAAACTGTTTTTT. Residues: CASRSGGTNEKLFF.